This passage covers 15 T cell receptor beta chains from one sample sequenced in a study of shared clonotypes between healthy human individuals. The protocol was immunoSEQ multiplex PCR, while the TCRdb copy is restricted to in-frame clones and leaves out a portion. In the table there are 630,000 or so clones, roughly 98% of which are singletons. The naive CD8 subset, CD45RO-negative cells positively selected for CCR7, excluded terminally differentiated effector memory CD45RA+ cells. Input material: naive CD8+ T cells sorted from blood. Receptors were obtained from a young man in good health.

The chain has TRBV4-3 and TRBJ1-1; D remains ambiguous. V shed 1 base and J shed 1 base, with 7 bases lying between them. Germline CDR1 LGHNA, CDR2 YSLEER. This CDR3 has 14 residues. CDR3 in amino acids: CASSQVDGNTEAFF. In DNA, the CDR3 is TGCGCCAGCAGCCAAGTGGACGGGAACACTGAAGCTTTCTTT.

The chain is built from TRBV7-9 and TRBJ2-5, with a tentative D call TRBD1 (5 bases). V was cut by 5 bases and J by 1 base, with 11 bases left in between. CDR1 and CDR2 (germline): SEHNR, FQNEAQ (reference sequence). This CDR3 contains 14 residues. The CDR3 DNA sequence: TGTGCCAGCAGCCTAATAGGGGCCCAAGAGACCCAGTACTTC. It specifies CASSLIGAQETQYF. Drawing the rest from reference TRBV7-9 and TRBJ2-5, the complete variable domain is DTGVSQNPRHKITKRGQNVTFRCDPISEHNRLYWYRQTLGQGPEFLTYFQNEAQLEKSRLLSDRFSAERPKGSFSTLEIQRTEQGDSAMYLCASSLIGAQETQYFGPGTRLLVL.

V is TRBV2 and J is TRBJ2-1; 8 nucleotides match TRBD2. Germline CDR1 is SNHLY and CDR2 is FYNNEI. V lost 5 bases to trimming and J lost 0 bases; unmatched junction nucleotides: 6. The CDR3 covers 16 residues. CDR3 protein: CASSHTTSVSYNEQFF. The CDR3 DNA reads as TGTGCCAGCAGTCACACGACTAGCGTCTCCTACAATGAGCAGTTCTTC.

The chain links TRBV27 to TRBJ2-3; D remains unclear. The germline V and J ends were trimmed by 9 bases and 1 base, with 14 bases remaining between them. CDR3 length equals 14 residues. Germline lookup yields CDR1 MNHEY and CDR2 SMNVEV (reference sequence). The CDR3 region has the DNA TGTGCCAGTCAAGATAAGGACGGCACAGATACGCAGTATTTT. It codes for CASQDKDGTDTQYF.

This rearrangement joins TRBV5-4 to TRBJ2-3, with a weak D call TRBD2 (6 bases). Germline CDR1 and CDR2: SGHNT and YYREEE (reference sequence). The CDR3 loop spans 16 amino acids. V lost 0 bases and J lost 2, with 13 bases in between. CDR3 sequence reads: CASSLDVGGYTDTQYF. The DNA for the CDR3 is TGTGCCAGCAGCTTGGATGTGGGGGGATACACAGATACGCAGTATTTT.

This chain joins TRBV7-8 and TRBJ2-7; no clear D. This CDR3 contains 13 residues. V was trimmed by 0 bases and J by 3 bases, leaving 6 bases between them. Germline values: CDR1 SGHVS, CDR2 FQNEAQ. CDR3 residues: CASSLAGYYEQYF. CDR3 sequence (DNA): TGTGCCAGCAGCTTAGCGGGTTACTACGAGCAGTACTTC.

V usage is TRBV5-6 and J usage is TRBJ2-5; 9 bases agree with TRBD1. The CDR3 is 13 amino acids. V shed 2 bases, J shed 6 bases, and the junction held 2 bases outside the gene matches. Germline lookup yields CDR1 SGHDT and CDR2 YYEEEE. CDR3 nucleotide sequence: TGTGCCAGCAGCTTACAGGGGGCAAAGACCCAGTACTTC. As protein: CASSLQGAKTQYF.

The V and J genes are TRBV7-9 and TRBJ2-7, with TRBD1 identical over 10 bases. The CDR3 length is 15 residues. Germline values: CDR1 SEHNR, CDR2 FQNEAQ (reference sequence). J gave up 3 bases and V 5 bases, and 7 bases lay outside the gene matches. The CDR3 reads CASSPGQGVDYEQYF. The DNA of the CDR3 is TGTGCCAGCAGCCCCGGACAGGGGGTGGACTACGAGCAGTACTTC.

The chain employs TRBV27 and TRBJ2-1; 12 bases fit TRBD1. Germline CDR1 MNHEY, CDR2 SMNVEV (reference sequence). V lost 6 bases and J lost 9; bases outside the gene matches: 12. The CDR3 runs to 16 residues. The CDR3 here is CASSFHGTGGRGEQFF. The CDR3 DNA is TGTGCCAGCAGCTTCCATGGGACAGGGGGCCGCGGTGAGCAGTTCTTC.

This chain connects TRBV9 to TRBJ2-7, with D perhaps TRBD1 or TRBD2 (5 bases each). This CDR3 is built from 16 residues. Trimming left V 4 bases short and J 4 bases short, with 21 bases between. Germline CDR1 SGDLS, CDR2 YYNGEE. CDR3 region: CASSLGTDLRDYEQYF. The CDR3 bases are TGTGCCAGCAGCCTCGGGACCGACCTTAGGGATTACGAGCAGTACTTC.

The gene calls are TRBV7-9 and TRBJ2-1; TRBD1 might be the D (6 bases). This CDR3 has 14 amino acids. CDR1 and CDR2 from the germline V gene are SEHNR and FQNEAQ (reference sequence). Deletions cut 5 bases from V and 4 bases from J, with 12 bases between. CDR3 bases: TGTGCCAGCAGCAACACCACAGGGTACAATGAGCAGTTCTTC. This translates into CASSNTTGYNEQFF.

The chain is built from TRBV4-1 and TRBJ1-4; D gene uncertain. CDR1 is MGHRA, CDR2 YSYEKL, per germline. The CDR3 contains 14 residues. V was clipped by 3 bases and J by 2 bases, with 7 bases between them. The CDR3 DNA reads as TGCGCCAGCAGCCACGGGGTCACTAATGAAAAACTGTTTTTT. Its protein product is CASSHGVTNEKLFF.

The chain joins TRBV6-6 to TRBJ2-7; either TRBD1 or TRBD2 may supply D (5 bases each). The CDR3 runs to 15 residues. CDR1 MNHNY and CDR2 SVGAGI come from the germline V gene (reference sequence). The V and J ends lost 0 bases and 2 bases respectively, with 11 bases between them. CDR3 in amino acids: CASSYSGPNTYEQYF. The CDR3, as DNA: TGTGCCAGCAGTTACTCGGGACCGAATACCTACGAGCAGTACTTC.

The CDR3 protein is CASSLLLAGVRNEQFF. The CDR3 DNA reads as TGTGCCAGCAGCTTATTGCTAGCGGGAGTTCGTAATGAGCAGTTCTTC. The J gene is TRBJ2-1, the V gene TRBV7-2; TRBD2 agrees at 10 bases. V dropped 2 bases and J dropped 7; count of bases not matched to a gene: 8. The CDR3 spans 16 residues. Germline CDR1 SGHTA, CDR2 FQGNSA.

The CDR3 nucleotides read TGTGCCAGCAGCCAAGGGACCGGGGTTTATCGCGGCTACACCTTC. Residues: CASSQGTGVYRGYTF. The chain uses TRBV14 and TRBJ1-2, with D hard to call. Germline CDR1 SGHDN, CDR2 FVKESK. V lost 1 base and J lost 8, with 17 bases in between. The CDR3 has 15 amino acids.